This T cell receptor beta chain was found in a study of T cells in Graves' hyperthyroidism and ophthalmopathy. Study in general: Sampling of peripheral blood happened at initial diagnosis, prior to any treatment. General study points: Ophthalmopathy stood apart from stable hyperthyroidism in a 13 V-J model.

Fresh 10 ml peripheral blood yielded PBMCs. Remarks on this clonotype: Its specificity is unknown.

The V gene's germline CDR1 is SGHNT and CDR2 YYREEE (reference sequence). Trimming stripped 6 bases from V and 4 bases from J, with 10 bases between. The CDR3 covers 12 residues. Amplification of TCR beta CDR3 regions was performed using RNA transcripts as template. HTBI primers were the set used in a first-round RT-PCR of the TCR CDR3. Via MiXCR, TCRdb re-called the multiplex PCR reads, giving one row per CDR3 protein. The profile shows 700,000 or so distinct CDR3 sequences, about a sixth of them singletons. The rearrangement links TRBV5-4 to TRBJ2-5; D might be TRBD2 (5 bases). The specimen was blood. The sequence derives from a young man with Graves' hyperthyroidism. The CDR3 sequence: CASTLEGETQYF. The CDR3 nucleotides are TGTGCCAGCACCCTCGAGGGAGAGACCCAGTACTTC.